A single sample is the source of the 3 T cell receptor beta chains below, sequenced in a study of siplizumab effects on memory and regulatory T cells. Profiling relied on immunoSEQ multiplex PCR, and the TCRdb table lists in-frame clones only, not all of them. The table lists approximately 120,000 clones, roughly 94% of them singletons. The sample comprised Tregs sorted from blood. The receptors stem from a human donor in good health.

CDR3 amino acids: CASNSDRVGRQPQHF. CDR3 bases: TGTGCCAGCAATTCGGACAGGGTGGGGAGACAGCCCCAGCATTTT. This chain connects TRBV6-1 to TRBJ1-5; the match to TRBD1 covers 8 bases. The CDR3 runs to 15 residues. The V and J ends lost 7 bases and 7 bases, in that order; junction bases with no gene match: 12. Germline V CDR1 and CDR2: MNHNS, SASEGT.

The J gene is TRBJ2-1, the V gene TRBV10-3, with D tentatively TRBD1 (6 bases). Germline CDR1 reads ENHRY; CDR2 reads SYGVKD. The germline V and J ends were trimmed by 0 bases and 4 bases, with 7 bases remaining between them. The CDR3 is 14 amino acids. CDR3 sequence reads: CAISESQGYNEQFF. As DNA, the CDR3 is TGTGCCATCAGTGAGTCCCAGGGGTACAATGAGCAGTTCTTC.

This clone was found once. The J gene is TRBJ2-7, the V gene TRBV9, with 8 bases identical to TRBD2. With V trimmed by 0 bases and J by 0 bases, 5 bases remained unmatched. Germline values: CDR1 SGDLS, CDR2 YYNGEE. This CDR3 spans 16 amino acids. The CDR3 coding sequence is TGTGCCAGCAGCGTAGGAGGCGGGGGGTTCTCCTACGAGCAGTACTTC. This codes for CASSVGGGGFSYEQYF.